The rows below give T cell receptor beta chains drawn from one sample of a study of shared clonotypes between healthy human individuals. Produced via immunoSEQ multiplex PCR; TCRdb's table is partial and in-frame only. The sample shows some 2 million clones, about 95% of them seen only once. The source material was naive CD8+ T cells sorted from blood. All receptors derive from a man between 18 and 29 years old in good health. Each CDR3 is given with its conserved first and last residue. A D gene is named only where the DNA matches it firmly. Clone size, where shown, is once, few, many, or a class for clones that have expanded.

clone_size: NA; d_call: NA; j_call: TRBJ1-1; v_call: TRBV30; cdr3_nt: TGTGCCTGGAGTTTGGTGGAGAACACTGAAGCTTTCTTT; cdr3_aa: CAWSLVENTEAFF
clone_size: NA; d_call: TRBD1; j_call: TRBJ2-5; v_call: TRBV19; cdr3_nt: TGTGCCAGTAGTATAGTCGGACAGGGGCCCCAGTACTTC; cdr3_aa: CASSIVGQGPQYF
clone_size: NA; d_call: NA; j_call: TRBJ1-1; v_call: TRBV18; cdr3_nt: TGTGCCAGCTCACCTGGGGGGGCTGAAGCTTTCTTT; cdr3_aa: CASSPGGAEAFF
clone_size: NA; d_call: NA; j_call: TRBJ1-5; v_call: TRBV4-1; cdr3_nt: TGCGCCAGCAGCCAAGCATCAGGGGGCAATCAGCCCCAGCATTTT; cdr3_aa: CASSQASGGNQPQHF
clone_size: NA; d_call: NA; j_call: TRBJ2-5; v_call: TRBV7-7; cdr3_nt: TGTGCTAGCAGCTTTCGAGGGGGAGAGACCCAGTACTTC; cdr3_aa: CASSFRGGETQYF
clone_size: NA; d_call: NA; j_call: TRBJ2-7; v_call: TRBV9; cdr3_nt: TGTGCCAGCAGCGTCCCCTCCTCCTACGAGCAGTACTTC; cdr3_aa: CASSVPSSYEQYF
clone_size: NA; d_call: NA; j_call: TRBJ2-5; v_call: TRBV28; cdr3_nt: TGTGTTACACGGCTTACCGGAGATGAGACCCAGTACTTC; cdr3_aa: CVTRLTGDETQYF
clone_size: NA; d_call: NA; j_call: TRBJ2-5; v_call: TRBV11-2; cdr3_nt: TGTGCCAGCAGCTTAGTAAACTGGGAGACCCAGTACTTC; cdr3_aa: CASSLVNWETQYF
clone_size: NA; d_call: NA; j_call: TRBJ2-1; v_call: TRBV20-1; cdr3_nt: TGCAGTGCTAGAGCAGCTGGTGAGCAGTTCTTC; cdr3_aa: CSARAAGEQFF
clone_size: NA; d_call: NA; j_call: TRBJ2-7; v_call: TRBV6-6; cdr3_nt: TGTGCCAGCAGTTACTCGGGCAGCTCCTACGAGCAGTACTTC; cdr3_aa: CASSYSGSSYEQYF
clone_size: NA; d_call: TRBD1; j_call: TRBJ2-4; v_call: TRBV5-5; cdr3_nt: TGTGCCAGCAGCGTCCAATGGACAGGAGGAGCCAAAAACATTCAGTACTTC; cdr3_aa: CASSVQWTGGAKNIQYF
clone_size: once; d_call: TRBD1; j_call: TRBJ1-3; v_call: TRBV30; cdr3_nt: TGTGCCTGGGGGACAGGGCCCTCTGGAAACACCATATATTTT; cdr3_aa: CAWGTGPSGNTIYF
clone_size: NA; d_call: TRBD1; j_call: TRBJ2-6; v_call: TRBV2; cdr3_nt: TGTGCCAGCATTAGAGGACAGGGGGATAGGGCTGGGGCCAACGTCCTGACTTTC; cdr3_aa: CASIRGQGDRAGANVLTF
clone_size: NA; d_call: TRBD2; j_call: TRBJ2-7; v_call: TRBV2; cdr3_nt: TGTGCCAGCAACCGGGAGGAGGGCCTTATCTACGAGCAGTACTTC; cdr3_aa: CASNREEGLIYEQYF
clone_size: NA; d_call: NA; j_call: TRBJ1-1; v_call: TRBV5-1; cdr3_nt: TGCGCCAGCAGCTCCCCGACAGGGAACACTGAAGCTTTCTTT; cdr3_aa: CASSSPTGNTEAFF
clone_size: NA; d_call: NA; j_call: TRBJ1-5; v_call: TRBV28; cdr3_nt: TGTGCCAGCAGTTTAGGTATGGGTTATAGCAATCAGCCCCAGCATTTT; cdr3_aa: CASSLGMGYSNQPQHF
clone_size: NA; d_call: NA; j_call: TRBJ2-1; v_call: TRBV7-9; cdr3_nt: TGTGCCAGCCGTAACCCCGGGAACAATGAGCAGTTCTTC; cdr3_aa: CASRNPGNNEQFF
clone_size: NA; d_call: NA; j_call: TRBJ2-2; v_call: TRBV28; cdr3_nt: TGTGCCAGCAGTTTCCTCTCGGGGAACACCGGGGAGCTGTTTTTT; cdr3_aa: CASSFLSGNTGELFF
clone_size: NA; d_call: TRBD2; j_call: TRBJ2-1; v_call: TRBV27; cdr3_nt: TGTGCCAGCACCCCCGGCCCCGGGGGGGCACTGAATGAGCAGTTCTTC; cdr3_aa: CASTPGPGGALNEQFF
clone_size: NA; d_call: NA; j_call: TRBJ2-2; v_call: TRBV5-4; cdr3_nt: TGTGCCAGCAGCTTTGTGCCCGGCGGGGAGCTGTTTTTT; cdr3_aa: CASSFVPGGELFF
clone_size: NA; d_call: NA; j_call: TRBJ1-2; v_call: TRBV29-1; cdr3_nt: TGCAGCGTTGAAGATCTGACCGGGTATGGCTACACCTTC; cdr3_aa: CSVEDLTGYGYTF
clone_size: once; d_call: NA; j_call: TRBJ1-2; v_call: TRBV4-2; cdr3_nt: TGTGCCAGCAGCCGGGCAGGGAACGGGGATAACTATGGCTACACCTTC; cdr3_aa: CASSRAGNGDNYGYTF
clone_size: NA; d_call: TRBD1; j_call: TRBJ2-7; v_call: TRBV10-2; cdr3_nt: TGCGCCAGCGAGGGGGGGGACAGGGTCTACGAGCAGTACTTC; cdr3_aa: CASEGGDRVYEQYF
clone_size: NA; d_call: TRBD1; j_call: TRBJ1-1; v_call: TRBV5-1; cdr3_nt: TGCGCCAGCAGCTCCGGGACAGGGATCACTGAAGCTTTCTTT; cdr3_aa: CASSSGTGITEAFF
clone_size: NA; d_call: NA; j_call: TRBJ2-1; v_call: TRBV29-1; cdr3_nt: TGCAGCGTTGTCTCAGGGGACGCTGAGCAGTTCTTC; cdr3_aa: CSVVSGDAEQFF
clone_size: NA; d_call: NA; j_call: TRBJ1-5; v_call: TRBV7-9; cdr3_nt: TGTGCCAGCAGCTTACCCGGGGCGGGTCAGCCCCAGCATTTT; cdr3_aa: CASSLPGAGQPQHF
clone_size: NA; d_call: NA; j_call: TRBJ2-7; v_call: TRBV11-2; cdr3_nt: TGTGCCAGCAGCTTGACTAACGAGCAGTACTTC; cdr3_aa: CASSLTNEQYF
clone_size: NA; d_call: NA; j_call: TRBJ1-6; v_call: TRBV5-6; cdr3_nt: TGTGCCAGCAGCTTTCGCTTGAGCTCCTATAATTCACCCCTCCACTTT; cdr3_aa: CASSFRLSSYNSPLHF
clone_size: NA; d_call: NA; j_call: TRBJ1-5; v_call: TRBV19; cdr3_nt: TGTGCCAGTGGGCCTTCGAATCAGCCCCAGCATTTT; cdr3_aa: CASGPSNQPQHF